The 10 T cell receptor beta chains given below trace back to one sample, sequenced in a study of blood T cell repertoires in COVID-19. The data were produced by immunoSEQ multiplex PCR, yet TCRdb's version contains in-frame clones alone and is incomplete. The table lists 300,000 to 350,000 clones, under 90% of them singletons. Sequencing was carried out using peripheral blood. Receptor source: a woman in her twenties or thirties with COVID-19, enrolled during active disease.

The table lists this clone with a few counts. V gene TRBV2 combines with J gene TRBJ1-1; D gene unclear. The CDR3 length is 12 residues. Between the trimmed V and J ends, which lost 8 bases and 1 base, there was a span of 8 bases. The V gene's germline CDR1 is SNHLY and CDR2 FYNNEI. The CDR3 DNA follows: TGTGCCAGCTTCCAAAAGAACACTGAAGCTTTCTTT. Amino acid sequence: CASFQKNTEAFF.

V gene TRBV6-4 combines with J gene TRBJ2-1; 7 nucleotides match TRBD2. Trimming took 6 bases from V and 1 from J; bases not matched to a gene: 9. The CDR3 has 16 amino acids. The germline CDR1 and CDR2 sequences are MRHNA and SNTAGT. CDR3 region: CASSPMASGSYNEQFF. The CDR3 nucleotides read TGTGCCAGCAGCCCCATGGCTAGCGGTTCCTACAATGAGCAGTTCTTC.

A remark on this clone: This may stem from a read error, because a much larger clone lies one nucleotide away. V gene TRBV27 combines with J gene TRBJ1-1; D not resolved. Between the trimmed V and J ends, which lost 5 bases and 0 bases, there was a span of 7 bases. The CDR3 is 13 amino acids. Germline lookup yields CDR1 MNHEY and CDR2 SMNVEV (reference sequence). The CDR3 DNA sequence: TGTGCCAGCAGTCACCAGATGAACACTGAAGCTTTCTTT. It translates to CASSHQMNTEAFF.

The chain couples TRBV6-5 to TRBJ2-5; a possible D gene is TRBD2 (6 bases). This CDR3 region has 15 residues. V was clipped by 5 bases and J by 4 bases, with 17 bases between them. The V gene's germline CDR1 is MNHEY and CDR2 SVGAGI. CDR3: CASSPMLGGGETQYF. CDR3 nucleotide sequence: TGTGCCAGCAGTCCGATGCTCGGGGGTGGAGAGACCCAGTACTTC.

The J gene is TRBJ1-2, the V gene TRBV4-1, with a weak D call TRBD1 (6 bases). The CDR3 consists of 16 residues. Germline V gene data show CDR1 as MGHRA and CDR2 as YSYEKL. With 2 bases removed from V and 4 bases from J, the gap between germline ends came to 17 bases. The DNA of the CDR3 is TGCGCCAGCAGCCAATTATTCCGGGACAACCCCTATGGCTACACCTTC. It translates to CASSQLFRDNPYGYTF.

This clone has just one count. The chain carries TRBV12-5 and TRBJ2-1; 11 bases map to TRBD1. Germline trimming cut 0 bases from V and 1 base from J; bases unmatched to any gene: 8. This CDR3 region has 19 residues. Per germline, CDR1 LGHNT and CDR2 FRNRAP. The CDR3 sequence: CASGLVRGQGEISYNEQFF. CDR3 nucleotides: TGTGCTAGTGGTTTGGTTAGGGGACAGGGGGAAATTTCCTACAATGAGCAGTTCTTC. Based on the CDR3 plus reference TRBV12-5 and TRBJ2-1, the full variable domain is DARVTQTPRHKVTEMGQEVTMRCQPILGHNTVFWYRQTMMQGLELLAYFRNRAPLDDSGMPKDRFSAEMPDATLATLKIQPSEPRDSAVYFCASGLVRGQGEISYNEQFFGPGTRLTVL.

The chain recombines TRBV11-2 with TRBJ2-7, with D possibly matching TRBD2 (6 bases). The CDR3 consists of 14 residues. Germline V CDR1 and CDR2: SGHAT, FQNNGV. V lost 2 bases and J 5 bases, leaving 13 bases between the germline ends. The DNA for the CDR3 is TGTGCCAGCAGCTTATTCGGGAGTTCCCACGAGCAGTACTTC. Its translation is CASSLFGSSHEQYF.

The chain's CDR3 is CASSRENTLNTGELFF. The CDR3 DNA reads TGCGCCAGCAGCCGTGAAAATACATTGAACACCGGGGAGCTGTTTTTT. This chain links TRBV5-1 with TRBJ2-2; D remains unclear. Germline CDR1 and CDR2: SGHRS and YFSETQ. There are 16 residues in the CDR3. Trimming left V 4 bases short and J 1 base short, with 14 bases between.

This chain uses TRBV11-1 with TRBJ2-3; 7 nucleotides line up with TRBD2. Germline trimming cut 3 bases from V and 2 bases from J; bases unmatched to any gene: 5. The CDR3 consists of 15 residues. CDR1 is SGHAT and CDR2 is FQDESV in the germline V gene (reference sequence). The CDR3 is CASSFNSGFTDTQYF. As DNA, the CDR3 is TGTGCCAGCAGCTTTAATAGCGGGTTCACAGATACGCAGTATTTT.

This clone came up many times. This chain joins TRBV15 and TRBJ1-2, with a weak D call TRBD1 (6 bases). The CDR3 is 14 amino acids. Germline CDR1 reads LNHNV; CDR2 reads YYDKDF (reference sequence). Deletions cut 0 bases from V and 3 bases from J, with 8 bases between. The CDR3 spells CATSRDAGDYGYTF. CDR3 bases: TGTGCCACCAGCAGAGATGCAGGGGACTATGGCTACACCTTC. The full variable domain, rest sourced from reference TRBV15 and TRBJ1-2, is DAMVIQNPRYQVTQFGKPVTLSCSQTLNHNVMYWYQQKSSQAPKLLFHYYDKDFNNEADTPDNFQSRRPNTSFCFLDIRSPGLGDTAMYLCATSRDAGDYGYTFGSGTRLTVV.